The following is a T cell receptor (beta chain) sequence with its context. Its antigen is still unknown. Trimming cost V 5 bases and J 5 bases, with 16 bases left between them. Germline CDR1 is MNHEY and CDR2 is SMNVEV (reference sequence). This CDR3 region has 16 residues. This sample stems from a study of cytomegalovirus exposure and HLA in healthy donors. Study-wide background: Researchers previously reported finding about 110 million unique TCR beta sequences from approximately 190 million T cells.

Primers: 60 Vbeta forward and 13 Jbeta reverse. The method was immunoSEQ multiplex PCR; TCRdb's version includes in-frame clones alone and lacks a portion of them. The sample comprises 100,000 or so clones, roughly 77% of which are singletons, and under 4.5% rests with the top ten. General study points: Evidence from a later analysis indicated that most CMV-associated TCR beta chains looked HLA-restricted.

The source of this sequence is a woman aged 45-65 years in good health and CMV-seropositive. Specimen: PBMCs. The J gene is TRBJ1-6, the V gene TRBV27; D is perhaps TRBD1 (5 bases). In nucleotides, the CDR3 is TGTGCCAGCAGTCTCTGGACACCCACCGATAATTCACCCCTCCACTTT. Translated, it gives CASSLWTPTDNSPLHF.